This T cell receptor (beta chain) was recorded in a study of T cell responses to AZD1222 COVID-19 vaccine (dated by TCRdb to the early 2020s). Broadly, across the study: TCR sequencing covered 230 or so trial participants: nearly 210 given two doses of AZD1222 and some 25 given two doses of MenACWY control vaccine. Trial participants were enrolled by age into subgroups of 18-55, 56-69 and 70-plus years, and roughly 150, 30 and 60 TCR-sequenced participants, respectively, were included in these subgroups.

From cysteine to phenylalanine, the CDR3 is 12 amino acids long. The read is trimmed to its CDR3 DNA, 36 bases read in frame from base 1. CDR1 and CDR2 were assigned from the germline V gene as KGHDR and SFDVKD. The germline ends are 8 bases apart after V is trimmed by 6 bases and J by 4 bases. The CDR3 regions of human TCRbeta chains were subjected to immunosequencing. The paper's data handling went like this. TCRs in the repertoires were compared against a reference library of SARS-CoV-2-specific TCRs that had been generated with the MIRA antigen-specificity platform. Breadth was defined as the fraction of unique TCRs that were SARS-CoV-2-associated, and depth was defined as the fraction of total T cells that were SARS-CoV-2-associated. Each spike-specific TCR was assigned to its reactive spike region and to a CD4 or CD8 class using the MIRA data. Log10-transformed breadth and depth values were compared by one-way ANOVA with Sidak's multiple comparisons tests. The source is immuneACCESS, and TCRdb retained only in-frame sequences with V and J called. Part of the clones is not carried over; for the studies checked, unresolved V genes explain less than half of this, and the remainder is unexplained. V, J and clone size reflect that table, while D and trimming were determined from the DNA. The sample table contains 150,000 or so clones; only one count was recorded for 90% of them. The ten largest clonotypes hold roughly 6% of the sample.

Beyond this particular receptor, the publication reports: After two AZD1222 doses, both the breadth and the depth of spike-specific TCRs were significantly higher than at day 0 and than in MenACWY recipients. Reportedly, close to half of the unique spike-specific TCRs recognized epitopes lying outside the regions that are mutated in the B.1.351 and B.1.1.7 variants. Participants were mostly white British, with more females than males. The authors suggested clonal diversity may have been underestimated. Because no day 14 peak-response samples were available, repertoires were characterized only after the peak T cell response. Conclusions about previously exposed vaccinees were limited because only six AZD1222 recipients were SARS-CoV-2 seropositive at baseline. In the small 56-69-year group, the increase in depth fell short of significance, most likely because of low power. CD4 TCRs associated with the vaccine covered the entire spike protein, and the dominant responses were in regions 160-218 and 743-854.

Worth noting for this clone: The clone's antigen remains unknown. Nothing much larger sits one base from this clone, and base qualities are not available.

The time point label on this specimen signifies: about 28 days (+/-7) after the second vaccine dose. AZD1222 recipients whose second dose came at about 4 weeks and those whose second dose came at about 12 weeks were combined into one group, since spike-specific TCR depth and breadth did not differ between the two schedules. Vaccinee samples were obtained from the UK trials COV001 and COV002, which included a single-blind randomized controlled phase 2/3 trial of AZD1222 (ChAdOx1 nCoV-19) in healthy adults. For TCRbeta chain sequencing, PBMC samples from trial participants were taken at day 0 and at day 28 after the second dose.

The sequencing used peripheral blood, collected 28 days after the second AZD1222 dose. The sequence links TRBV24-1 to TRBJ2-5; a tentative D call is TRBD2 (5 bases match). This sequence originates from an adult who received the AZD1222 COVID-19 vaccine. The bases are TGTGCCACCAGTCTAGCTGGAGAGACCCAGTACTTC. It translates to CATSLAGETQYF.